This TCR beta chain stems from a study of lung T cells in sarcoidosis with Löfgren's syndrome. Overall study context: Analyses focused on Löfgren's syndrome patients. Study-level findings and limits: These T cells were suggested, not shown, to recognize a putative antigen. TRAV12-1 and TRBV2 were reportedly most expanded in Löfgren's patients. TRBV2 was the preferred pairing partner of TRAV12-1, with similar CDR3s.

This clonotype has a count of ten or more. The antigen is unknown. TCRdb re-derived calls from the reads in MiXCR, one entry per CDR3 protein. The sample lists more than 50,000 distinct CDR3 sequences, around 20% seen once, with approximately 2.2% in the top ten. The germline V and J ends were trimmed by 6 bases and 7 bases, with 19 bases remaining between them. Per the germline V gene, CDR1 is DFQATT and CDR2 is SNEGSKA (reference sequence). This CDR3 region has 14 residues. The chain combines TRBV20-1 with TRBJ1-5, with TRBD1 as a possible D gene (5 bases). The clonotype originates from a human donor with sarcoidosis (Löfgren's syndrome or another form), or a control subject (not recorded which). The source material was CD4+ T cells from PBMCs. CDR3 nucleotide sequence: TGCAGTGCAAAGAAAACATGGGGGGTCCAGCCCCAGCATTTT. Its translation is CSAKKTWGVQPQHF.